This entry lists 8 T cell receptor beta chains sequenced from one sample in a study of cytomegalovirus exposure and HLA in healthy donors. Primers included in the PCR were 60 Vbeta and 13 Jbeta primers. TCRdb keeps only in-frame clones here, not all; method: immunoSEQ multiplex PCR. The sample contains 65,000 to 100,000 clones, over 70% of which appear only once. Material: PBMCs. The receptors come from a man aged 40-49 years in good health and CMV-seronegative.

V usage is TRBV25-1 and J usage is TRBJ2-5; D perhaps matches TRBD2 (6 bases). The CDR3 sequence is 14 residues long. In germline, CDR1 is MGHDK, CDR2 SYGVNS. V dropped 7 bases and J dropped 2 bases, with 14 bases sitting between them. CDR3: CASTGGVGQETQYF. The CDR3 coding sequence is TGTGCCAGCACGGGCGGGGTCGGGCAAGAGACCCAGTACTTC. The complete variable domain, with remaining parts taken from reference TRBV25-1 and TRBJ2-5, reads EADIYQTPRYLVIGTGKKITLECSQTMGHDKMYWYQQDPGMELHLIHYSYGVNSTEKGDLSSESTVSRIRTEHFPLTLESARPSHTSQYLCASTGGVGQETQYFGPGTRLLVL.

CDR3 sequence (DNA): TGTGCCAGCAGCCCCATGTACGCTACTCGCGAGCAGTACTTC. Its translation: CASSPMYATREQYF. V is TRBV6-5 and J is TRBJ2-7; D remains ambiguous. Trimming took off 6 bases at V and 6 bases at J, with 18 bases between the two ends. The CDR3 length is 14 residues. CDR1 is MNHEY and CDR2 is SVGAGI in the germline V gene.

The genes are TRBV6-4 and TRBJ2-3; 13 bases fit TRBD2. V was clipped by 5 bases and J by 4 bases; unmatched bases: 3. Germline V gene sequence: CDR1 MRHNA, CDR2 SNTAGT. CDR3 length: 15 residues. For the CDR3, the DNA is TGTGCCAGCAGTCCAACTAGCGGGGGGGCAGATACGCAGTATTTT. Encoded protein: CASSPTSGGADTQYF.

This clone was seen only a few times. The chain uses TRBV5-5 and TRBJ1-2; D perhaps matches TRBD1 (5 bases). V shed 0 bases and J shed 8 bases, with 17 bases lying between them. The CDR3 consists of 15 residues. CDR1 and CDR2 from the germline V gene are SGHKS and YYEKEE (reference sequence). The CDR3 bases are TGTGCCAGCAGCTTGGTGGTTGGAGGGGCGCGCGGCTACACCTTC. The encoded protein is CASSLVVGGARGYTF.

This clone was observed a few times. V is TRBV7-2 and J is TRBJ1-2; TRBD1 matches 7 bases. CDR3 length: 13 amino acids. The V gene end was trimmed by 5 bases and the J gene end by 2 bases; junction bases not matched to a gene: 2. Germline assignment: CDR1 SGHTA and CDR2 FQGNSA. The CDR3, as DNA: TGTGCCAGCAGCGTGGGACAGAACTATGGCTACACCTTC. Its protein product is CASSVGQNYGYTF.

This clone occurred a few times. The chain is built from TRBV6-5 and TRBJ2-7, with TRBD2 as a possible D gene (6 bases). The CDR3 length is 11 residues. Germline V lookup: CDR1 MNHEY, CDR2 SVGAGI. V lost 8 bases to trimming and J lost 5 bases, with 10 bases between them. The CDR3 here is CASARGDEQYF. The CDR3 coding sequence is TGTGCCAGCGCGCGGGGCGACGAGCAGTACTTC.

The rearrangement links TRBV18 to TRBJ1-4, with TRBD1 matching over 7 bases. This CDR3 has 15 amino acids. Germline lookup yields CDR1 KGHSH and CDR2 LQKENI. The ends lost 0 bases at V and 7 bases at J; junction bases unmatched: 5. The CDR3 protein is CASSPPTGSGEKLFF. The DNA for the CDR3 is TGTGCCAGCTCACCACCGACAGGGAGTGGTGAAAAACTGTTTTTT.

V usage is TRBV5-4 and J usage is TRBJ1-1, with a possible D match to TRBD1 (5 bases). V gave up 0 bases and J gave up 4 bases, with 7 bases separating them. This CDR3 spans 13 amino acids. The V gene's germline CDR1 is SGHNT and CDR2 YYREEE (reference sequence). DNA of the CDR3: TGTGCCAGCAGCTTGGGACAGAGCACTGAAGCTTTCTTT. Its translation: CASSLGQSTEAFF.